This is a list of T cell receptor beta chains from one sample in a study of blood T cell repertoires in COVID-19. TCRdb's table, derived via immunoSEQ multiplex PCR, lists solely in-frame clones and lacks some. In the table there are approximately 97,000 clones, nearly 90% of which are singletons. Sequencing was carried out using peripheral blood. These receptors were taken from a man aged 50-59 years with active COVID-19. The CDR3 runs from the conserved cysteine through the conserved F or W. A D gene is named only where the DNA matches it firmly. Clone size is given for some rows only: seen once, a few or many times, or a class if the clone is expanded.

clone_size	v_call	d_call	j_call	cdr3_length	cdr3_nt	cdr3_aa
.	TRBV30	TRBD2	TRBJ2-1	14	TGTGCCTGGAGTGCAGCGGGGCCGGGGGATGAGCAGTTCTTC	CAWSAAGPGDEQFF
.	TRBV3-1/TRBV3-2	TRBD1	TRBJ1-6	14	TGTGCCAGCAGCGCGGGACAGCAGGGTTCACCCCTCCACTTT	CASSAGQQGSPLHF
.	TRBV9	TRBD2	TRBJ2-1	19	TGTGCCAGCAGCGTACTCTGGGCTAGCGGGGGTTTAGGCCACAATGAGCAGTTCTTC	CASSVLWASGGLGHNEQFF
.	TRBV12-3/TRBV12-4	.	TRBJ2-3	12	TGTGCCAGCAGTTTTAGTGTGGATACGCAGTATTTT	CASSFSVDTQYF
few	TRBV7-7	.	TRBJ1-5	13	TGTGCCAGCAGCCGGTATAGCAATCAGCCCCAGCATTTT	CASSRYSNQPQHF
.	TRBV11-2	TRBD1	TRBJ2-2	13	TGTGCCAGCAGGACAGGGGACACCGGGGAGCTGTTTTTT	CASRTGDTGELFF
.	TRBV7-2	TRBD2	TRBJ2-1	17	TGTGCCAGCAGCTTAGATAGCCTAGCGGGGGGCCGTGTGGAGCAGTTCTTC	CASSLDSLAGGRVEQFF
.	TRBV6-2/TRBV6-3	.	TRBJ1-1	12	TGTGCCAGCAGTCTTACGCGATCTGAAGCTTTCTTT	CASSLTRSEAFF
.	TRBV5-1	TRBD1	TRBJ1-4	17	TGCGCCAGCAGCCCCGGGGCAGGGGGCCGAGGGAATGAAAAACTGTTTTTT	CASSPGAGGRGNEKLFF
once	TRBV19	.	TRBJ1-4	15	TGTGCCAGTCGCGACAGTCAGATCTCTAATGAAAAACTGTTTTTT	CASRDSQISNEKLFF
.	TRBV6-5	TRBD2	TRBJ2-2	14	TGTGCCAGCAGCATTCTAGCGGGGGCCGGGGAGCTGTTTTTT	CASSILAGAGELFF
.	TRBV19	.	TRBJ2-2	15	TGTGCCAGTAGTATCTCCTCGGGGTACCCCGGGGAGCTGTTTTTT	CASSISSGYPGELFF
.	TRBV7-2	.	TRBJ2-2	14	TGTGCCAGCAGCTTCCCCGGGGGTAACGGGGAGCTGTTTTTT	CASSFPGGNGELFF
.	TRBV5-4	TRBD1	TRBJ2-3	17	TGTGCCAGCAGCCCCGGGACAGGGGGCCGTTGGACAGATACGCAGTATTTT	CASSPGTGGRWTDTQYF
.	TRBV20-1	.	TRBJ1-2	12	TGCAGTGCTAGTACAGGGTTAAATGGCTACACCTTC	CSASTGLNGYTF
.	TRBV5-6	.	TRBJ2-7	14	TGTGCCAGCAGCTTATGGGGCAATTCCTACGAGCAGTACTTC	CASSLWGNSYEQYF
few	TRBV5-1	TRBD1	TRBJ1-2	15	TGCGCCAGCAGCCCGACAGGGGACCGCAACTATGGCTACACCTTC	CASSPTGDRNYGYTF
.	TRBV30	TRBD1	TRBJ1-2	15	TGTGCCTGGAAGTTACGGGACAGGGAGGCGGATGGCTACACCTTC	CAWKLRDREADGYTF
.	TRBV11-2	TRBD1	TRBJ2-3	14	TGTGCCAGCAGCCTAACAGGGGTTTTAGATACGCAGTATTTT	CASSLTGVLDTQYF
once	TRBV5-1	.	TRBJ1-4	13	TGCGCCAGCAGCCCCAGGGGTAATGAAAAACTGTTTTTT	CASSPRGNEKLFF
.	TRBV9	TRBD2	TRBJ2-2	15	TGTGCCAGCAGCGTAGGCAGGACTAGCGGGTCGGAGCTGTTTTTT	CASSVGRTSGSELFF
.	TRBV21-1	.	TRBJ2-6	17	TGTGCCAGCAGAAGAACTAGGACAGGGCCTGGGGCCAACGTCCTGACTTTC	CASRRTRTGPGANVLTF